This passage covers 10 T cell receptor beta chains from one sample sequenced in a study of blood T cell repertoires in COVID-19. Clones were read by immunoSEQ multiplex PCR, and TCRdb kept only the in-frame ones, dropping some. Among approximately 85,000 clones listed, roughly nine tenths were seen once. The sequencing input was peripheral blood. The receptors here all came from a woman aged 45-59 years with active or convalescent COVID-19.

This chain joins TRBV7-2 and TRBJ1-2, with D possibly matching TRBD1 (5 bases). The CDR3 is 15 residues long. Trimming cost V 1 base and J 0 bases, with 9 bases left between them. In germline, CDR1 is SGHTA, CDR2 FQGNSA. The CDR3, as DNA: TGTGCCAGCAGCTTAGGGGGCTCAACTAACTATGGCTACACCTTC. Translated: CASSLGGSTNYGYTF.

The rearrangement links TRBV15 to TRBJ1-2, with a weak D call TRBD1 (5 bases). Germline V CDR1 and CDR2: LNHNV, YYDKDF (reference sequence). V was pared by 3 bases and J by 5 bases, with 16 bases between. The CDR3 has 15 residues. The CDR3 protein is CATSRGGTELYGYTF. Here the CDR3 DNA reads TGTGCCACCAGCAGGGGAGGGACGGAGTTATATGGCTACACCTTC.

V and J are TRBV2 and TRBJ1-2, with 7 bases matching TRBD1. V lost 2 bases to trimming and J lost 8 bases; unmatched junction nucleotides: 5. The CDR3 consists of 13 residues. Germline CDR1 and CDR2: SNHLY and FYNNEI. In nucleotides, the CDR3 is TGTGCCAGCAGTGAAACAGGGGATTTCGGCTACACCTTC. It is translated as CASSETGDFGYTF.

The rearrangement uses TRBV19 and TRBJ2-3; perhaps TRBD2 as D (6 bases). CDR3 length: 12 residues. CDR1 and CDR2 from the germline V gene are LNHDA and SQIVND (reference sequence). V was cut by 6 bases and J by 6 bases, with 10 bases left in between. The CDR3 nucleotides read TGTGCCAGTAGGATTAGCGGCGATACGCAGTATTTT. Protein: CASRISGDTQYF.

This chain connects TRBV7-3 to TRBJ2-3; D is possibly TRBD2 (5 bases). The CDR3 totals 15 residues. Germline loops: CDR1 SGHTA, CDR2 FQGTGA. Trimming shortened V by 4 bases and J by 2 bases, and 13 bases separated the two germline ends. CDR3 DNA: TGTGCCAGCAGCTCTTATCGGGGATACACAGATACGCAGTATTTT. Translated, it gives CASSSYRGYTDTQYF.

V usage is TRBV5-1 and J usage is TRBJ2-3, with D possibly being TRBD1 (6 bases). The V and J ends lost 0 bases and 4 bases respectively, with 12 bases between them. CDR3 length equals 15 residues. Germline V gene data show CDR1 as SGHRS and CDR2 as YFSETQ. The CDR3 DNA sequence: TGCGCCAGCAGCTTGGGGGGCACAGGGTCAGATACGCAGTATTTT. It translates to CASSLGGTGSDTQYF.

The gene calls are TRBV9 and TRBJ2-6; D perhaps matches TRBD1 (5 bases). CDR1 SGDLS and CDR2 YYNGEE come from the germline V gene. V shed 0 bases and J shed 3 bases, with 7 bases lying between them. The CDR3 is 15 amino acids. The CDR3 DNA sequence: TGTGCCAGCAGCGTAGTAGGGGATGGGGCCAACGTCCTGACTTTC. It yields the protein CASSVVGDGANVLTF.

This clone was seen a single time. The chain couples TRBV30 to TRBJ1-2; the match to TRBD1 covers 8 bases. This CDR3 region has 13 residues. With V trimmed by 4 bases and J by 7 bases, 8 bases remained unmatched. The germline CDR1 and CDR2 sequences are GTSNPN and SVGIG (reference sequence). Written as DNA, the CDR3 is TGTGCCTGGAACTTACAGGGGGGCGGTGGCTACACCTTC. Amino acid sequence: CAWNLQGGGGYTF.

CDR3 protein: CASSSPGQPRGEQFF. The CDR3 nucleotides read TGTGCCAGCAGCTCACCGGGACAACCCAGGGGTGAGCAGTTCTTC. The chain employs TRBV13 and TRBJ2-1; weak D call: TRBD1 (6 bases). Germline values: CDR1 PRHDT, CDR2 FYEKMQ (reference sequence). The V end lost 4 bases, the J end lost 9 bases, and 19 bases lay between the germline ends. This CDR3 is 15 amino acids long. The whole variable domain, remainder taken from reference TRBV13 and TRBJ2-1, is AAGVIQSPRHLIKEKRETATLKCYPIPRHDTVYWYQQGPGQDPQFLISFYEKMQSDKGSIPDRFSAQQFSDYHSELNMSSLELGDSALYFCASSSPGQPRGEQFFGPGTRLTVL.

V is TRBV30 and J is TRBJ2-5; D gene uncertain. V was pared by 0 bases and J by 5 bases, with 10 bases between. The CDR3 sequence is 13 residues long. Germline lookup yields CDR1 GTSNPN and CDR2 SVGIG (reference sequence). CDR3 nucleotide sequence: TGTGCCTGGAGTGTACGGTCGTTGGAGACCCAGTACTTC. Translated, it gives CAWSVRSLETQYF.